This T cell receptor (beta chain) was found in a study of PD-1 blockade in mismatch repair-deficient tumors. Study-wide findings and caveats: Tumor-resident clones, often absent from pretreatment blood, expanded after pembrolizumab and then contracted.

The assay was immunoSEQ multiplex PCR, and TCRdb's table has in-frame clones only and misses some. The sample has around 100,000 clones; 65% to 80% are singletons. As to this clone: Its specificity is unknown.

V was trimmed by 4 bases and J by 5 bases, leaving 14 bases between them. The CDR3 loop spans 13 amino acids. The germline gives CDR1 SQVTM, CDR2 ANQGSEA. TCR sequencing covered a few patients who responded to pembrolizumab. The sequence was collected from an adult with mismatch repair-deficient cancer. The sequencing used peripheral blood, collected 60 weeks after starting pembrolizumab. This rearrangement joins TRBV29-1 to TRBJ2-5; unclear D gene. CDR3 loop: CSVVLSGRETQYF. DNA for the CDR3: TGCAGCGTTGTATTGTCGGGCCGCGAGACCCAGTACTTC.